A single sample is the source of the 28 T cell receptor beta chains below, sequenced in a study of cytomegalovirus exposure and HLA in healthy donors. A multiplex PCR was run with 60 Vbeta primers and 13 Jbeta primers. The table came from immunoSEQ multiplex PCR; TCRdb's copy has only in-frame clones and leaves some out. Here the sample spans approximately 110,000 clones, around three quarters being singletons. Sequenced input: PBMCs. These receptors all stem from a man between 40 and 49 years old in good health and CMV-seronegative.

The chain links TRBV7-2 to TRBJ2-7; 7 positions match TRBD1. Germline V gives CDR1 SGHTA, CDR2 FQGNSA. Unmatched junction bases numbered 3, after V lost 1 base and J lost 3 bases. This CDR3 is built from 14 residues. CDR3 in amino acids: CASSLVGQDYEQYF. For the CDR3, the DNA is TGTGCCAGCAGCTTAGTTGGACAGGACTACGAGCAGTACTTC.

The chain is built from TRBV7-2 and TRBJ2-7; a weak D match, TRBD1 (5 bases). Trimming removed 7 bases from V and 6 bases from J, with 22 bases in between. Germline CDR1 is SGHTA and CDR2 is FQGNSA. This CDR3 has 15 residues. CDR3 protein: CASTRVGQPGSEQYF. In nucleotides, the CDR3 is TGTGCCAGCACCCGGGTGGGGCAGCCCGGCTCCGAGCAGTACTTC.

The rearrangement uses TRBV7-6 and TRBJ1-3, with D hard to call. Trimming removed 0 bases at V and 2 bases at J, with 20 bases between. The CDR3 covers 19 residues. Looked up from germline, CDR1 is SGHVS and CDR2 is FNYEAQ. DNA of the CDR3: TGTGCCAGCAGCTTAGCGCTTAGGAGGGCACATGGAGCTGGAAACACCATATATTTT. It translates to CASSLALRRAHGAGNTIYF.

The chain uses TRBV7-2 and TRBJ1-2, with a tentative D call TRBD1 (6 bases). CDR3 length: 13 residues. V was clipped by 2 bases and J by 5 bases, with 9 bases between them. From germline, CDR1 is SGHTA and CDR2 FQGNSA. CDR3 sequence reads: CASSLLGAYGYTF. The DNA for the CDR3 is TGTGCCAGCAGCTTACTGGGGGCTTATGGCTACACCTTC.

The genes are TRBV19 and TRBJ2-5, with 10 bases identical to TRBD2. V shed 4 bases and J 4 bases; nucleotides not matched to a gene: 6. The length of the CDR3 is 15 residues. Per the germline V gene, CDR1 is LNHDA and CDR2 is SQIVND (reference sequence). The DNA of the CDR3 is TGTGCCAGTAGTACCTCTAGCGGGGGTTCAGAGACCCAGTACTTC. This sequence encodes CASSTSSGGSETQYF.

The V and J genes are TRBV7-9 and TRBJ2-3; D remains ambiguous. The germline V gene has CDR1 SEHNR and CDR2 FQNEAQ (reference sequence). The CDR3 totals 14 residues. The ends were cut back, 3 bases at V and 2 bases at J, with 9 bases in the middle. The CDR3 nucleotides read TGTGCCAGCAGCTTGAGCCCTAACACAGATACGCAGTATTTT. Protein sequence: CASSLSPNTDTQYF.

V is TRBV4-2 and J is TRBJ2-2; possible D gene TRBD2, 5 bases. CDR1 LGHNA and CDR2 YNFKEQ come from the germline V gene. The CDR3 spans 14 residues. The V gene lost 0 bases and the J gene lost 6 bases, with 8 bases spanning the gap. In DNA, the CDR3 is TGTGCCAGCAGCCAAGATTTGGAGGCCGGGGAGCTGTTTTTT. It encodes CASSQDLEAGELFF.

This clone came up once. The rearrangement links TRBV30 to TRBJ1-2, with D perhaps TRBD1 (5 bases). From germline, CDR1 is GTSNPN and CDR2 SVGIG (reference sequence). Between the trimmed V and J ends, which lost 2 bases and 4 bases, there was a span of 17 bases. The CDR3 has 15 amino acids. This chain's CDR3 is CAWSPRGTYIYGYTF. The CDR3 region has the DNA TGTGCCTGGAGTCCTAGAGGGACTTACATCTATGGCTACACCTTC.

This sequence joins TRBV7-2 and TRBJ2-1, with D maybe TRBD1 (5 bases). Trimming removed 7 bases from V and 6 bases from J, with 13 bases in between. CDR1 and CDR2 (germline): SGHTA, FQGNSA. CDR3 length: 13 amino acids. CDR3 in DNA: TGTGCCAGCAACCGCCCACAGGCCAATGAGCAGTTCTTC. The encoded protein is CASNRPQANEQFF.

The DNA for the CDR3 is TGCGCCAGCAGCTCATACGGACAGGGGAGCACTGAAGCTTTCTTT. Residues: CASSSYGQGSTEAFF. The chain couples TRBV5-1 to TRBJ1-1; 9 bases fit TRBD1. V trimming: 3 bases; J trimming: 4 bases; junction bases outside the gene matches: 7. CDR3 size: 15 residues. Germline V gene lookup returns CDR1 SGHRS and CDR2 YFSETQ. The full variable domain, in which reference TRBV5-1 and TRBJ1-1 provide the parts outside the CDR3, is KAGVTQTPRYLIKTRGQQVTLSCSPISGHRSVSWYQQTPGQGLQFLFEYFSETQRNKGNFPGRFSGRQFSNSRSEMNVSTLELGDSALYLCASSSYGQGSTEAFFGQGTRLTVV.

This sequence joins TRBV7-9 and TRBJ2-2, with D uncertain. Trimming removed 8 bases from V and 6 bases from J, with 7 bases in between. The length of the CDR3 is 11 residues. Germline V gene data show CDR1 as SEHNR and CDR2 as FQNEAQ (reference sequence). CDR3: CASRGSGELFF. The CDR3 DNA reads as TGTGCCAGCCGAGGTTCCGGGGAGCTGTTTTTT.

Written as DNA, the CDR3 is TGTGCCAGTAGTAGGGTAGGGGGTCGGGGTACTGAAGCTTTCTTT. This gives the protein CASSRVGGRGTEAFF. The gene calls are TRBV19 and TRBJ1-1; D might be TRBD1 (6 bases). Germline CDR1 reads LNHDA; CDR2 reads SQIVND (reference sequence). Trimming shortened V by 4 bases and J by 5 bases, and 17 bases separated the two germline ends. The CDR3 extends over 15 amino acids.

This clone was seen more than once but under ten times. This chain connects TRBV11-2 to TRBJ1-2; D is undetermined. Germline V CDR1 and CDR2: SGHAT, FQNNGV. This CDR3 contains 15 residues. V shed 2 bases and J shed 8 bases, with 18 bases lying between them. In DNA, the CDR3 is TGTGCCAGCAGCTTACGCGGCAGAGAAGAGGAGGGCTACACCTTC. It translates to CASSLRGREEEGYTF.

This chain uses TRBV19 with TRBJ1-3; D ambiguous. The V end was cut by 5 bases, the J end by 0 bases, with 8 bases between. CDR1 is LNHDA, CDR2 SQIVND, per germline (reference sequence). The CDR3 is 14 residues long. CDR3 sequence (DNA): TGTGCCAGTAGTGGCACCCTCTCTGGAAACACCATATATTTT. Encoded protein: CASSGTLSGNTIYF. Filled out from reference TRBV19 and TRBJ1-3, the complete variable domain reads DGGITQSPKYLFRKEGQNVTLSCEQNLNHDAMYWYRQDPGQGLRLIYYSQIVNDFQKGDIAEGYSVSREKKESFPLTVTSAQKNPTAFYLCASSGTLSGNTIYFGEGSWLTVV.

The chain links TRBV5-6 to TRBJ2-5; no definite D call. Germline V gene sequence: CDR1 SGHDT, CDR2 YYEEEE. The CDR3 has 14 amino acids. The V end was cut by 5 bases, the J end by 2 bases, with 13 bases between. In nucleotides, the CDR3 is TGTGCCAGCAGTATTGTGGGCAGACAAGAGACCCAGTACTTC. Translation: CASSIVGRQETQYF.

The chain carries TRBV5-1 and TRBJ2-1; the match to TRBD2 covers 7 bases. V lost 0 bases and J lost 1; bases outside the gene matches: 4. Germline V gene data show CDR1 as SGHRS and CDR2 as YFSETQ. CDR3 length: 16 residues. The DNA of the CDR3 is TGCGCCAGCAGCTTGGAACTAGCGATGTCCTACAATGAGCAGTTCTTC. Protein sequence: CASSLELAMSYNEQFF.

V is TRBV4-2 and J is TRBJ1-1, with D possibly being TRBD1 (5 bases). Looked up from germline, CDR1 is LGHNA and CDR2 is YNFKEQ. The length of the CDR3 is 13 residues. Between the trimmed V and J ends, which lost 5 bases and 10 bases, there was a span of 17 bases. The CDR3 nucleotides are TGTGCCAGCAGCGTTGACAGCTATGTGGGAGCTTTCTTT. It specifies CASSVDSYVGAFF.

The rearrangement links TRBV6-1 to TRBJ1-4; D remains unclear. The CDR3 spans 15 residues. V was trimmed by 6 bases and J by 0 bases, leaving 11 bases between them. Germline V lookup: CDR1 MNHNS, CDR2 SASEGT. The CDR3 here is CASSRVYATNEKLFF. Here the CDR3 DNA reads TGTGCCAGCAGCCGGGTCTATGCAACTAATGAAAAACTGTTTTTT.

The chain joins TRBV29-1 to TRBJ1-2; no definite D call. V was pared by 3 bases and J by 8 bases, with 10 bases between. Germline V gives CDR1 SQVTM, CDR2 ANQGSEA. The CDR3 consists of 11 residues. The CDR3 DNA is TGCAGCGTTGATGAGTTCGGGGGCTACACCTTC. It codes for CSVDEFGGYTF. Filled out from reference TRBV29-1 and TRBJ1-2, the complete variable domain reads SAVISQKPSRDICQRGTSLTIQCQVDSQVTMMFWYRQQPGQSLTLIATANQGSEATYESGFVIDKFPISRPNLTFSTLTVSNMSPEDSSIYLCSVDEFGGYTFGSGTRLTVV.

The rearrangement uses TRBV4-2 and TRBJ2-7; 8 bases are a match to TRBD1. V lost 6 bases to trimming and J lost 2 bases; unmatched junction nucleotides: 3. This CDR3 has 13 amino acids. Germline CDR1 is LGHNA and CDR2 is YNFKEQ. DNA of the CDR3: TGTGCCAGCAGTCGGGACAGGACCTACGAGCAGTACTTC. It is translated as CASSRDRTYEQYF.

For the CDR3, the DNA is TGTGCCGGGGGGGGGTTCGGGGCGGGGGGGCGAGAGACCCAGTACTTC. Its protein product is CAGGGFGAGGRETQYF. The gene calls are TRBV30 and TRBJ2-5; TRBD2 matches at 9 bases. The J segment lost 4 bases and the V segment lost 8 bases, leaving 17 bases of the junction unmatched. Germline CDR1 is GTSNPN and CDR2 is SVGIG (reference sequence). The CDR3 has 16 amino acids.

V usage is TRBV2 and J usage is TRBJ2-2, with a tentative D call TRBD2 (6 bases). Trimming took 6 bases from V and 3 from J, leaving 14 bases between them. Germline CDR1 is SNHLY and CDR2 is FYNNEI. There are 15 residues in the CDR3. The CDR3 DNA sequence: TGTGCCAGCAGATCGCGGAGGGTGGACACCGGGGAGCTGTTTTTT. Translation: CASRSRRVDTGELFF.

The chain couples TRBV4-2 to TRBJ2-1; maybe TRBD2 (5 bases). The CDR3 is 15 residues long. With 0 bases removed from V and 8 bases from J, the gap between germline ends came to 14 bases. CDR1 is LGHNA and CDR2 is YNFKEQ in the germline V gene. CDR3 sequence: CASSQENIPGDEQFF. The CDR3 DNA reads as TGTGCCAGCAGCCAAGAGAACATCCCCGGGGATGAGCAGTTCTTC.

V is TRBV5-4 and J is TRBJ2-7; 10 nucleotides line up with TRBD2. Germline CDR1 and CDR2: SGHNT and YYREEE (reference sequence). This CDR3 is 15 amino acids long. The ends lost 4 bases at V and 4 bases at J; junction bases unmatched: 8. This chain's CDR3 is CASSKGLAADYEQYF. The CDR3 DNA is TGTGCCAGCAGCAAAGGACTAGCGGCGGATTACGAGCAGTACTTC. Complete variable domain (other parts from reference TRBV5-4 and TRBJ2-7): ETGVTQSPTHLIKTRGQQVTLRCSSQSGHNTVSWYQQALGQGPQFIFQYYREEENGRGNFPPRFSGLQFPNYSSELNVNALELDDSALYLCASSKGLAADYEQYFGPGTRLTVT.

The chain uses TRBV19 and TRBJ1-2; 7 bases are shared with TRBD1. CDR3 size: 13 residues. With 11 bases clipped from V and 0 bases from J, the junction kept 6 bases outside the gene matches. Germline V gene lookup returns CDR1 LNHDA and CDR2 SQIVND (reference sequence). The CDR3 loop reads CASRGTANYGYTF. The CDR3 DNA is TGTGCCTCCAGGGGGACAGCTAACTATGGCTACACCTTC. The full variable domain, rest sourced from reference TRBV19 and TRBJ1-2, is DGGITQSPKYLFRKEGQNVTLSCEQNLNHDAMYWYRQDPGQGLRLIYYSQIVNDFQKGDIAEGYSVSREKKESFPLTVTSAQKNPTAFYLCASRGTANYGYTFGSGTRLTVV.

The chain carries TRBV5-8 and TRBJ1-1; D not resolved. This CDR3 contains 12 residues. Trimming removed 4 bases at V and 11 bases at J, with 15 bases between. Germline V gene lookup returns CDR1 SGHTS and CDR2 YDEGEE. In DNA form, the CDR3 reads TGTGCCAGCAGCCTGAGAGGGAACCTGGCTTTCTTT. Translated, it gives CASSLRGNLAFF.

The sample holds a few counts of this clone. The chain recombines TRBV29-1 with TRBJ2-5, with TRBD2 matching 11 bases. CDR3 length: 16 residues. Germline CDR1 reads SQVTM; CDR2 reads ANQGSEA. The V and J ends lost 4 bases and 5 bases, in that order; junction bases with no gene match: 12. In nucleotides, the CDR3 is TGCAGCGTTGGGGTTGTGTTAGCGGGGGGGCTTGAGACCCAGTACTTC. This translates into CSVGVVLAGGLETQYF. Supplemented by reference TRBV29-1 and TRBJ2-5, the full variable domain reads SAVISQKPSRDICQRGTSLTIQCQVDSQVTMMFWYRQQPGQSLTLIATANQGSEATYESGFVIDKFPISRPNLTFSTLTVSNMSPEDSSIYLCSVGVVLAGGLETQYFGPGTRLLVL.

V usage is TRBV30 and J usage is TRBJ2-5, with no clear D. Germline assignment: CDR1 GTSNPN and CDR2 SVGIG (reference sequence). Trimming shortened V by 2 bases and J by 2 bases, and 12 bases separated the two germline ends. This CDR3 region has 14 residues. The CDR3 bases are TGTGCCTGGAGTAAGGCGAGGCAGCAAGAGACCCAGTACTTC. The encoded protein is CAWSKARQQETQYF. The variable domain in full, with the rest retrieved from reference TRBV30 and TRBJ2-5, is SQTIHQWPATLVQPVGSPLSLECTVEGTSNPNLYWYRQAAGRGLQLLFYSVGIGQISSEVPQNLSASRPQDRQFILSSKKLLLSDSGFYLCAWSKARQQETQYFGPGTRLLVL.